A selection of T cell receptor beta chains follows, all from one sample in a study of radiotherapy plus CTLA-4 blockade in lung cancer. Assay used: immunoSEQ multiplex PCR; TCRdb lists only in-frame clones, some missing. In the table there are 30,000 to 45,000 clones, around 77% of which are singletons. The starting material was peripheral blood, obtained from a patient treated with radiotherapy plus ipilimumab. These receptors all come from a human donor with non-small cell lung cancer who had stable disease on radiotherapy plus ipilimumab. The CDR3 runs from the conserved cysteine through the conserved F or W. D genes are given only for firm matches. Clone size appears in some rows only: once, few, many, or a class for an expanded clone.

v_gene	j_gene	d_gene	abundance	CDR3aa	CDR3nt
TRBV7-3	TRBJ1-6	.	many	CASSQQGWDKNSPLHF	TGTGCCAGCAGCCAACAGGGCTGGGATAAAAATTCACCCCTCCACTTT
TRBV5-1	TRBJ1-1	TRBD1	.	CASSLEGAALDTEAFF	TGCGCCAGCAGCTTGGAGGGGGCTGCGCTGGACACTGAAGCTTTCTTT
TRBV2	TRBJ2-7	.	.	CASKTSLGDEQYF	TGTGCCAGCAAGACATCACTAGGAGACGAGCAGTACTTC
TRBV2	TRBJ2-3	TRBD2	once	CASNLAGGTDTQYF	TGTGCCAGCAACCTAGCGGGGGGCACAGATACGCAGTATTTT
TRBV18	TRBJ2-3	.	.	CASSRGGDTDTQYF	TGTGCCAGCTCACGGGGCGGGGACACAGATACGCAGTATTTT
TRBV9	TRBJ1-2	.	once	CASSRIEGGGYTF	TGTGCCAGCAGCCGCATTGAGGGAGGAGGCTACACCTTC
TRBV2	TRBJ2-7	.	once	CASSEIVSTFSSYEQYF	TGTGCCAGCAGTGAAATCGTCTCTACCTTTAGCTCCTACGAGCAGTACTTC
TRBV5-8	TRBJ2-3	.	.	CASSLAPSTDTQYF	TGTGCCAGCAGCTTGGCTCCTAGCACAGATACGCAGTATTTT
TRBV30	TRBJ1-1	.	.	CAWSVLRGQSEAFF	TGTGCCTGGAGTGTACTAAGAGGACAAAGTGAAGCTTTCTTT
TRBV27	TRBJ1-2	TRBD1	.	CASRRQGVGYTF	TGTGCCAGCAGGAGACAGGGTGTTGGCTACACCTTC
TRBV7-9	TRBJ1-4	TRBD1	.	CASSPGTGNNEKLFF	TGTGCCAGCAGCCCAGGGACAGGAAATAATGAAAAACTGTTTTTT
TRBV12-5	TRBJ2-7	TRBD1	.	CASGLTRGTVNYEQYF	TGTGCTAGTGGTCTGACGAGGGGGACAGTAAACTACGAGCAGTACTTC
TRBV4-2	TRBJ2-4	.	.	CASSQSATLAKNIQYF	TGTGCCAGCAGCCAATCCGCGACTCTAGCCAAAAACATTCAGTACTTC
TRBV5-1	TRBJ1-1	.	few	CASSLAIGQNTEAFF	TGCGCCAGCAGCTTGGCCATCGGACAGAACACTGAAGCTTTCTTT
TRBV10-2	TRBJ2-1	TRBD1	.	CASRKGQGVTYNEQFF	TGCGCCAGCAGAAAGGGACAGGGGGTGACCTACAATGAGCAGTTCTTC
TRBV11-3	TRBJ2-1	TRBD1	.	CASSLAPGTGTYNEQFF	TGTGCCAGCAGCTTAGCCCCCGGGACAGGTACCTACAATGAGCAGTTCTTC
TRBV19	TRBJ2-1	.	.	CASSNPRRGEQFF	TGTGCCAGTAGTAACCCTAGGCGGGGTGAGCAGTTCTTC
TRBV12-5	TRBJ1-5	TRBD1	.	CASVPDRGDQPQHF	TGTGCTAGTGTCCCGGACAGGGGAGACCAGCCCCAGCATTTT
TRBV5-1	TRBJ2-3	.	.	CASSALSTDTQYF	TGCGCCAGCAGCGCACTTTCCACAGATACGCAGTATTTT
TRBV6-6	TRBJ2-7	.	.	CASSSKGDREQYF	TGTGCCAGCAGTTCCAAGGGGGATAGGGAGCAGTACTTC
TRBV18	TRBJ2-7	TRBD1	.	CASSPQGQGDYEQYF	TGTGCCAGCTCACCCCAGGGACAGGGGGACTACGAGCAGTACTTC
TRBV6-1	TRBJ1-2	.	.	CASSVLNRYGYTF	TGTGCCAGCAGTGTCCTGAACAGATATGGCTACACCTTC
TRBV11-3	TRBJ2-7	.	.	CASSSPRTDFYEQYF	TGTGCCAGCAGCTCACCCCGGACAGACTTCTACGAGCAGTACTTC
TRBV29-1	TRBJ2-3	.	many	CSASAGGGRSTDTQYF	TGCAGCGCCTCAGCCGGAGGGGGCAGAAGCACAGATACGCAGTATTTT
TRBV30	TRBJ1-6	.	.	CAWRVGNYNSPLHF	TGTGCCTGGAGGGTCGGGAACTATAATTCACCCCTCCACTTT
TRBV6-1	TRBJ1-3	TRBD1	.	CASSEEGRGQRNTIYF	TGTGCCAGCAGTGAAGAGGGCAGGGGGCAACGGAACACCATATATTTT
TRBV7-9	TRBJ2-3	TRBD2	.	CASSLTSGGALVTDTQYF	TGTGCCAGCAGCTTGACTAGCGGGGGGGCATTAGTGACAGATACGCAGTATTTT
TRBV29-1	TRBJ2-3	TRBD1	.	CSVSHGQGFTDTQYF	TGCAGCGTTTCCCACGGACAGGGGTTCACAGATACGCAGTATTTT
TRBV6-5	TRBJ1-5	.	.	CASSYSPPGGNQPQHF	TGTGCCAGCAGTTACTCCCCACCAGGGGGCAATCAGCCCCAGCATTTT
TRBV7-9	TRBJ2-5	.	.	CASSHTRVGGARETQYF	TGTGCCAGCAGCCACACGCGAGTAGGAGGGGCTCGAGAGACCCAGTACTTC
TRBV5-4	TRBJ2-2	TRBD2	.	CASSPLAGGSNGELFF	TGTGCCAGCAGCCCTCTAGCGGGGGGAAGCAACGGGGAGCTGTTTTTT
TRBV2	TRBJ1-6	.	few	CASRIDSPLHF	TGTGCCAGCAGGATAGATTCACCCCTCCACTTT
TRBV6-5	TRBJ1-2	TRBD1	.	CASSYGVGDRGPGYTF	TGTGCCAGCAGTTACGGGGTGGGGGACAGGGGGCCTGGCTACACCTTC
TRBV18	TRBJ1-2	.	.	CASAEQGSDHGYTF	TGTGCCAGCGCGGAACAGGGATCCGATCATGGCTACACCTTC
TRBV6-5	TRBJ1-2	TRBD1	.	CASSYSIAGGLGGYTF	TGTGCCAGCAGTTACTCGATTGCAGGGGGTCTGGGTGGCTACACCTTC
TRBV7-2	TRBJ2-7	.	.	CASSVDSYGSYEQYF	TGTGCCAGCAGCGTCGACAGCTATGGCTCCTACGAGCAGTACTTC
TRBV6-1	TRBJ1-1	TRBD1	few	CASRGRGMNTEAFF	TGTGCCAGCAGGGGCAGGGGGATGAACACTGAAGCTTTCTTT
TRBV20-1	TRBJ1-1	.	few	CSAPSDTEAFF	TGCAGTGCCCCTTCCGACACTGAAGCTTTCTTT
TRBV29-1	TRBJ1-4	TRBD1	.	CSVNSWGTGNEKLFF	TGCAGCGTCAACTCCTGGGGGACAGGGAATGAAAAACTGTTTTTT
TRBV27	TRBJ1-2	TRBD1	.	CAISEGQDGYTF	TGTGCCATCAGTGAAGGACAGGATGGCTACACCTTC
TRBV6-4	TRBJ2-6	TRBD2	.	CASSPYRGEVGANVLTF	TGTGCCAGCAGTCCCTATCGGGGGGAAGTTGGGGCCAACGTCCTGACTTTC
TRBV27	TRBJ1-6	.	medium-sized	CASSGGLSPLHF	TGTGCCAGCTCGGGGGGGCTTTCACCCCTCCACTTT
TRBV5-5	TRBJ1-1	TRBD1	once	CASSLDREDGEAFF	TGTGCCAGCAGCTTAGACAGGGAGGATGGCGAGGCTTTCTTT
TRBV29-1	TRBJ2-7	.	.	CSVADSYLGYEQYF	TGCAGCGTTGCGGACAGTTACCTGGGCTACGAGCAGTACTTC
TRBV7-6	TRBJ2-7	TRBD1	.	CASQLRDSSYEQYF	TGTGCCAGTCAGCTTCGGGACAGCTCCTACGAGCAGTACTTC
TRBV19	TRBJ1-5	.	.	CASSLEFGPQHF	TGTGCCAGTAGTCTGGAGTTTGGGCCCCAGCATTTT
TRBV19	TRBJ1-6	.	.	CASSLQSSYNSPLHF	TGTGCCAGTAGTTTACAGAGCTCCTATAATTCACCCCTCCACTTT
TRBV5-1	TRBJ2-1	.	.	CASSLDGDSYNEQFF	TGCGCCAGCAGCTTGGACGGGGATTCCTACAATGAGCAGTTCTTC